The subject of this entry is one T cell receptor beta chain. The target of this receptor is not known. No base quality information exists; no much larger clone differs at one position. These data are taken from a study of blood T cell repertoires in COVID-19 (dated by TCRdb to about 2020). Broadly, across the study: Samples covering the acute and convalescent phases of COVID-19 were provided by collaborators in the United States, Italy and Spain. The material from the prospective study consisted of cDNA or gDNA derived from T cells, B-cell-depleted T cells, or PBMCs. Deeply sampled blood TCRbeta repertoires from subjects exposed to, actively infected with, or recovered from COVID-19 were included in the dataset. The repertoires were released in a freely available public database meant as a resource for research on the immune response to SARS-CoV-2. Samples came from the ongoing ImmuneRACE study (first 160 participants) plus 1,254 subjects from 6 global collaborators. Nearly every sample came with metadata listing a de-identified subject ID, COVID-19 status, age in years and sex. Where HLA class I and class II types were available, the types were taken from metadata supplied by the sample provider, not from assay-based typing. Broader findings and caveats from the paper: The amount of clinical and demographic metadata varied by source and participant and was provided uncurated.

The CDR3 numbers 19 residues from cysteine through phenylalanine. The read is trimmed to its CDR3 DNA, 57 bases read in frame from base 1. CDR1 and CDR2 were assigned from the germline V gene as MNHEY and SVGEGT. At the junction V is shortened by 6 bases and J by 2 bases; bases outside the gene matches: 12. One collaborating source in Seattle enrolled patients during active infection and followed them longitudinally through the course of disease. Each collaborating institution followed its own protocols to collect whole blood in K2EDTA tubes. For TCRbeta analysis, collaborators shipped samples as frozen whole blood, isolated PBMCs, or DNA extracted from either of those sample types. The immunoSEQ Assay, a bias-controlled multiplex PCR, was used to amplify TCRbeta CDR3 regions from genomic DNA. The original pipeline was this. The number of nucleated cells in each sample was estimated from the amplification of reference gene primers within the assay. Sequence reads were collapsed and filtered to measure the absolute abundance of every unique TCRbeta CDR3 rearrangement. For each sample, productive Simpson clonality was calculated as the square root of Simpson's diversity index over productive rearrangements. The table was pulled from immuneACCESS by TCRdb, which kept in-frame rearrangements only. Such tables lose some clones; where checked, under half of the loss comes from unresolved V genes, and the rest has no known cause. V, J and clone size reflect that table, while D and trimming were determined from the DNA. The sample contains some 180,000 clones, 70% to 90% of them found a single time. Of the sample, over 2% falls within the top ten clones.

The V and J genes are TRBV6-2 or TRBV6-3 and TRBJ2-1, and 14 junction bases match TRBD2. This clonotype was obtained from an elderly woman with COVID-19, enrolled during active disease. Sequenced sample: peripheral blood. The sequence in DNA is TGTGCCAGCAGCCTCCCGACTAGCGGGAGGGCGAACACCTACAATGAGCAGTTCTTC. This encodes CASSLPTSGRANTYNEQFF.